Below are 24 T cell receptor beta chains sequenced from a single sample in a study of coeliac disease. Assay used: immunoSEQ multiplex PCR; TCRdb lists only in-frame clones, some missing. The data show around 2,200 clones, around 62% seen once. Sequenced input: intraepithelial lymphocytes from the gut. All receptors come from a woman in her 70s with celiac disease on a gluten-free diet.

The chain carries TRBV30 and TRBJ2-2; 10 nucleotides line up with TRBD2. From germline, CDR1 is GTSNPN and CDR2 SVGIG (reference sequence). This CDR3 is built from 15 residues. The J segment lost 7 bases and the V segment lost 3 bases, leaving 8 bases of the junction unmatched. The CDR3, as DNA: TGTGCCTGGAGCGGGCTAGCGGGAGTCGGCGGGGAGCTGTTTTTT. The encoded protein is CAWSGLAGVGGELFF.

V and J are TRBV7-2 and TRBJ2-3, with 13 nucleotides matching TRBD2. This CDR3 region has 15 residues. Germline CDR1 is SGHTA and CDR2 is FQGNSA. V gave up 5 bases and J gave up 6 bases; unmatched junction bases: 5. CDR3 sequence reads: CASSPTSGGLDTQYF. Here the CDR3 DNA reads TGTGCCAGCAGCCCGACTAGCGGGGGGTTGGATACGCAGTATTTT.

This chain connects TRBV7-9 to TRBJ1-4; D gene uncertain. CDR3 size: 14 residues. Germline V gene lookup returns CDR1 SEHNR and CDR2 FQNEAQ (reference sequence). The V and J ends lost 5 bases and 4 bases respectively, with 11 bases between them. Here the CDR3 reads CASSPPGINEKLFF. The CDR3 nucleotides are TGTGCCAGCAGCCCCCCGGGGATTAATGAAAAACTGTTTTTT.

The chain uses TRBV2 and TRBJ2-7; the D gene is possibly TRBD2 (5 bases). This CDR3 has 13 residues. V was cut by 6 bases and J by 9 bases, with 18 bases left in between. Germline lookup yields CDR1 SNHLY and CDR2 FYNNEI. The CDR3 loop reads CASRDDTSWGQYV. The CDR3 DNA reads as TGTGCCAGCAGGGATGACACTAGTTGGGGGCAGTACGTC.

The CDR3 region has the DNA TGTGCCAGCAGTCACAGGGCCCCCTATGGCTACACCTTC. Encoded protein: CASSHRAPYGYTF. This chain connects TRBV6-1 to TRBJ1-2; tentative D call: TRBD1 (6 bases). CDR3 length equals 13 residues. Per the germline V gene, CDR1 is MNHNS and CDR2 is SASEGT. The germline V and J ends were trimmed by 5 bases and 4 bases, with 11 bases remaining between them.

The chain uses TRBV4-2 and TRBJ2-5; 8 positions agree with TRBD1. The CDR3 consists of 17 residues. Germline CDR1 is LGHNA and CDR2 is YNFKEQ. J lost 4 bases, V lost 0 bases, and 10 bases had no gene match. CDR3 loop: CASSQEEWTGLGETQYF. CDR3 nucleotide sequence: TGTGCCAGCAGCCAAGAGGAGTGGACAGGGTTAGGAGAGACCCAGTACTTC.

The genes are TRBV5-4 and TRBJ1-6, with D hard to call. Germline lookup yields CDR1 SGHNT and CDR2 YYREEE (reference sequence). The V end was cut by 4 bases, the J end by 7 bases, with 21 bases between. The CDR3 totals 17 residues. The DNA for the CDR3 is TGTGCCAGCAGCCCGACGAGGGCCTCTGGGCCGAATTCACCCCTCCACTTT. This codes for CASSPTRASGPNSPLHF.

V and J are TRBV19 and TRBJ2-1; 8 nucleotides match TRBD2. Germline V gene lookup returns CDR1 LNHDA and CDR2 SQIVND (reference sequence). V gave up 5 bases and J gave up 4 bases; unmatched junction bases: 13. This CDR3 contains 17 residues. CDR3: CASSRSKGRGDYNEQFF. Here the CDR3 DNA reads TGTGCCAGTAGTCGCTCGAAGGGGCGGGGGGATTACAATGAGCAGTTCTTC. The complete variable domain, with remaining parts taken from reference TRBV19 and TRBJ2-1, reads DGGITQSPKYLFRKEGQNVTLSCEQNLNHDAMYWYRQDPGQGLRLIYYSQIVNDFQKGDIAEGYSVSREKKESFPLTVTSAQKNPTAFYLCASSRSKGRGDYNEQFFGPGTRLTVL.

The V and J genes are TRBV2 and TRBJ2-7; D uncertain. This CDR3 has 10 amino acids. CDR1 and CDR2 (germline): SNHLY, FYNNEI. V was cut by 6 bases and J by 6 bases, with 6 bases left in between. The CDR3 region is CASRLLEQYF. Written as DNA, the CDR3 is TGTGCCAGCAGACTCCTCGAGCAGTACTTC.

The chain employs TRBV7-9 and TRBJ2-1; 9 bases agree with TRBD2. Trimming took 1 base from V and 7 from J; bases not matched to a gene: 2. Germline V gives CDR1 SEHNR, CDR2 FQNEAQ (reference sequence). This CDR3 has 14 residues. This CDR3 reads CASSLVGLANEQFF. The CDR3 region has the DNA TGTGCCAGCAGCTTAGTAGGACTAGCGAATGAGCAGTTCTTC.

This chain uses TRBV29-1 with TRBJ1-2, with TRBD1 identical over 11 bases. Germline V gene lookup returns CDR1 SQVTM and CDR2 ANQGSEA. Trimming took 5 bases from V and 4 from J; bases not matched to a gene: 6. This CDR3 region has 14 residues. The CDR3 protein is CSVSGTGGSYGYTF. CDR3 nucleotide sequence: TGCAGCGTTTCCGGGACAGGGGGGAGCTATGGCTACACCTTC.

The CDR3 nucleotides read TGCGCCAGCAGCTTGCGCGGGGGGTACACTGAAGCTTTCTTT. This sequence encodes CASSLRGGYTEAFF. This chain connects TRBV5-1 to TRBJ1-1; D possibly corresponds to TRBD1 (5 bases). Trimming removed 1 base from V and 3 bases from J, with 10 bases in between. The CDR3 runs to 14 residues. CDR1 is SGHRS, CDR2 YFSETQ, per germline.

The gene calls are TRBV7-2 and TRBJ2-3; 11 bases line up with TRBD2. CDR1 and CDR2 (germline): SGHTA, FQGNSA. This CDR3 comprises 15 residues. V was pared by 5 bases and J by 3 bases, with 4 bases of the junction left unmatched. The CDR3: CASSPSGRWTDTQYF. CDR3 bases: TGTGCCAGCAGCCCTAGCGGGAGGTGGACAGATACGCAGTATTTT.

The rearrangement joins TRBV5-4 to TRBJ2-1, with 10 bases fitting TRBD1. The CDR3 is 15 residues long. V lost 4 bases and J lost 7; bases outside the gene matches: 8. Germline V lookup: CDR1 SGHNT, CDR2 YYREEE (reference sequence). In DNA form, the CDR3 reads TGTGCCAGCAGCCATAGGACAGGGGGGATTAATGAGCAGTTCTTC. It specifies CASSHRTGGINEQFF.

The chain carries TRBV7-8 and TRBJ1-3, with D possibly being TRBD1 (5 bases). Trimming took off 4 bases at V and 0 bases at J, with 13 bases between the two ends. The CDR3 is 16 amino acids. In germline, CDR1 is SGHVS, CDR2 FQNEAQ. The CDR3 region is CASSSRSGLSGNTIYF. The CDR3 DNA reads TGTGCCAGCAGCTCCCGTTCGGGACTCTCTGGAAACACCATATATTTT.

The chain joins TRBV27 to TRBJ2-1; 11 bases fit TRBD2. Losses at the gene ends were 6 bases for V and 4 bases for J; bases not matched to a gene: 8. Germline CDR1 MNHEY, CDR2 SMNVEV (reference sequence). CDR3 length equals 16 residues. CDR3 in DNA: TGTGCCAGCAGGGAGGGACTAGCGGTCCGTTACAATGAGCAGTTCTTC. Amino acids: CASREGLAVRYNEQFF.

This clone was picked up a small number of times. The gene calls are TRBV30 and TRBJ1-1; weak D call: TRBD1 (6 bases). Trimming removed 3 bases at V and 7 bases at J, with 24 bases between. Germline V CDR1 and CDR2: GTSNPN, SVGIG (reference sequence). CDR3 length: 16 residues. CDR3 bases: TGTGCCTGGAGCCGAGCAAGGGTACGGGGGGCGGATGAAGCTTTCTTT. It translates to CAWSRARVRGADEAFF.

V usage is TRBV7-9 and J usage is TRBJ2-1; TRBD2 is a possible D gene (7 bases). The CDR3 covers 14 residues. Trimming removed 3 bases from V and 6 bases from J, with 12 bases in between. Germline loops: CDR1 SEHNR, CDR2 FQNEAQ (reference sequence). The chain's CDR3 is CASSFGGALNEQFF. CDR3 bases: TGTGCCAGCAGCTTTGGGGGGGCCCTCAATGAGCAGTTCTTC. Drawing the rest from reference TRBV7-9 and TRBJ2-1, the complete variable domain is DTGVSQNPRHKITKRGQNVTFRCDPISEHNRLYWYRQTLGQGPEFLTYFQNEAQLEKSRLLSDRFSAERPKGSFSTLEIQRTEQGDSAMYLCASSFGGALNEQFFGPGTRLTVL.

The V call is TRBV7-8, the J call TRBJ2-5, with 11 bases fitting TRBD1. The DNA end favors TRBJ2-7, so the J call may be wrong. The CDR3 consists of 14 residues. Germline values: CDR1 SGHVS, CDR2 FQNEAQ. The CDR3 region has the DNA TGTGCCAGCAGCCATGGGACAGGGGGCTACGAGCAGTACTTC. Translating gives CASSHGTGGYEQYF.

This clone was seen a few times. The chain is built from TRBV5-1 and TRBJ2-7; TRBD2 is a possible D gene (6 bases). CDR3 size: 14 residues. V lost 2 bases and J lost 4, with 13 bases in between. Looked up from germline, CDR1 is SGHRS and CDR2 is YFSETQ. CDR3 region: CASSFFPGEYEQYF. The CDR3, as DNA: TGCGCCAGCAGCTTTTTTCCGGGGGAGTACGAGCAGTACTTC.

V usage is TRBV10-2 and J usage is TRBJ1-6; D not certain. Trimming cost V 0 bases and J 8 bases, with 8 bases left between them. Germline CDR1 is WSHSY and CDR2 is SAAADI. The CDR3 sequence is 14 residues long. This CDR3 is CASSESTSYSPLHF. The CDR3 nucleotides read TGCGCCAGCAGTGAGTCGACTTCCTATTCACCCCTCCACTTT.

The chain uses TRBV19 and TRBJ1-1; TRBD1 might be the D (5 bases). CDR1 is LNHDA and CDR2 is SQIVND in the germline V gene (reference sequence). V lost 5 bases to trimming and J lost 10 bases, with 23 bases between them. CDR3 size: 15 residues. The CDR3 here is CASSPEGARPPGAFF. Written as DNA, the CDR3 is TGTGCCAGTAGTCCCGAAGGGGCCAGGCCGCCAGGAGCTTTCTTT.

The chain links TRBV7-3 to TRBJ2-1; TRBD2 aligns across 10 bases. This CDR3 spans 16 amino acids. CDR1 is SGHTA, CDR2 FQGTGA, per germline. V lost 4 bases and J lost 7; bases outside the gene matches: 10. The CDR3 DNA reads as TGTGCCAGCAGCTCCCCCGGGACTAGCGTCTCGAATGAGCAGTTCTTC. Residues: CASSSPGTSVSNEQFF.

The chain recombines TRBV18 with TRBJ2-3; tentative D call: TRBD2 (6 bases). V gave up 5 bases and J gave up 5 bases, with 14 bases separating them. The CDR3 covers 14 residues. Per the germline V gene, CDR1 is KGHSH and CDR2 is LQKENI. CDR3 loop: CASSGTSGVDTQYF. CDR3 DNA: TGTGCCAGCTCAGGGACCTCGGGGGTAGATACGCAGTATTTT. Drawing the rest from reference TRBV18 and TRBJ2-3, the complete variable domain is NAGVMQNPRHLVRRRGQEARLRCSPMKGHSHVYWYRQLPEEGLKFMVYLQKENIIDESGMPKERFSAEFPKEGPSILRIQQVVRGDSAAYFCASSGTSGVDTQYFGPGTRLTVL.